This T cell receptor beta chain was captured by sequencing in a study of blood T cell repertoires in COVID-19 (dated by TCRdb to 2018 to 2020). Context from the whole study: Samples from collaborators originated in the United States, Italy and Spain and spanned both the acute and convalescent phases of COVID-19. Deeply sampled blood TCRbeta repertoires from subjects exposed to, actively infected with, or recovered from COVID-19 were included in the dataset. Samples came from the ongoing ImmuneRACE study (first 160 participants) plus 1,254 subjects from 6 global collaborators. A freely available public database, intended as a resource for researchers studying the immune response to SARS-CoV-2, is where the repertoires were released. The material from the prospective study consisted of cDNA or gDNA derived from T cells, B-cell-depleted T cells, or PBMCs. Where HLA class I and class II types were available, the types were taken from metadata supplied by the sample provider, not from assay-based typing. A de-identified subject ID, COVID-19 status, age in years and sex were almost always included in the sample metadata. The full study reports these points: How much clinical and demographic metadata was included differed by source and by participant, and the metadata was provided uncurated.

The immunoSEQ Assay, a bias-controlled multiplex PCR, was used to amplify TCRbeta CDR3 regions from genomic DNA. Concerning the study's data processing: The number of nucleated cells in each sample was estimated from the amplification of reference gene primers within the assay. Sequence reads were collapsed and filtered to measure the absolute abundance of every unique TCRbeta CDR3 rearrangement. For each sample, productive Simpson clonality was calculated by taking the square root of Simpson's diversity index across productive rearrangements. Not all clones reach the TCRdb copy of this immuneACCESS table, which keeps in-frame sequences only. Checked studies attribute under half of the gap to unresolved V genes and leave the rest unexplained. V, J and clone size reflect that table, while D and trimming were determined from the DNA. Recorded for this sample are around 250,000 clones; 83% of them occurred a single time. The ten largest clones represent around 6% of the sample.

About this clone: Its antigen target is currently unknown. Per-base qualities were not stored, and no clone one base away is much larger.

Whole blood was collected in K2EDTA tubes by collaborating institutions according to the institutions' own protocols. For TCRbeta analysis, collaborator samples were shipped as frozen whole blood, as isolated PBMCs, or as DNA extracted from either sample type. The sample taken for sequencing was peripheral blood. The clonotype comes from an elderly man with acute or convalescent COVID-19.

The nucleotide sequence reads TGTGCCAGCAGCTTACGGGACATCTACGAGCAGTACTTC. Translation gives CASSLRDIYEQYF. The V gene is TRBV7-2 and the J gene is TRBJ2-7; the best D guess is TRBD1, with 6 bases matching. The germline V gene encodes CDR1 SGHTA and CDR2 FQGNSA. Spanning cysteine to phenylalanine, the CDR3 consists of 13 amino acids. Left in the record is the CDR3 DNA by itself, 39 bases read in frame from the first base. V is cut by 2 bases and J by 3 bases, and the space between the germline ends is 8 bases.